A single sample is the source of the 17 T cell receptor beta chains below, sequenced in a study of control samples from healthy donors and cancer patients. The table came from immunoSEQ multiplex PCR; TCRdb's copy has only in-frame clones and leaves some out. The table shows around 80,000 clones, with roughly 89% occurring only once. The sequenced sample was blood. The source of these receptors is a man between 50 and 59 years old in good health.

The chain couples TRBV10-3 to TRBJ1-6; 9 bases agree with TRBD1. The V and J ends lost 6 bases and 7 bases, in that order; junction bases with no gene match: 7. Germline assignment: CDR1 ENHRY and CDR2 SYGVKD. The CDR3 covers 15 residues. The CDR3 nucleotides are TGTGCCATCAGAGCACCGGGACAGGGCAATTCACCCCTCCACTTT. This translates into CAIRAPGQGNSPLHF.

The V gene is TRBV11-2, the J gene TRBJ2-6; D not resolved. This CDR3 region has 16 residues. CDR1 SGHAT and CDR2 FQNNGV come from the germline V gene. The ends were cut back, 1 base at V and 2 bases at J, with 9 bases in the middle. In nucleotides, the CDR3 is TGTGCCAGCAGCTTAGGAACCGTACCTGGGGCCAACGTCCTGACTTTC. Amino acid sequence: CASSLGTVPGANVLTF.

V and J are TRBV24-1 and TRBJ2-3; D unresolved. From germline, CDR1 is KGHDR and CDR2 SFDVKD. The ends were cut back, 9 bases at V and 3 bases at J, with 9 bases in the middle. There are 12 residues in the CDR3. CDR3 loop: CATQSSTDTQYF. The DNA of the CDR3 is TGTGCCACCCAGAGTTCTACAGATACGCAGTATTTT.

The chain has TRBV5-1 and TRBJ1-2, with D unclear. Between the trimmed V and J ends, which lost 0 bases and 4 bases, there was a span of 7 bases. Per germline, CDR1 SGHRS and CDR2 YFSETQ. The CDR3 consists of 13 residues. CDR3 sequence: CASSLGNFYGYTF. In DNA, the CDR3 is TGCGCCAGCAGCTTGGGGAACTTCTATGGCTACACCTTC. Full variable domain (rest looked up from reference TRBV5-1 and TRBJ1-2): KAGVTQTPRYLIKTRGQQVTLSCSPISGHRSVSWYQQTPGQGLQFLFEYFSETQRNKGNFPGRFSGRQFSNSRSEMNVSTLELGDSALYLCASSLGNFYGYTFGSGTRLTVV.

The rearrangement uses TRBV12-5 and TRBJ1-1; maybe TRBD1 (5 bases). Germline V lookup: CDR1 LGHNT, CDR2 FRNRAP. CDR3 length equals 14 residues. Trimming pared 2 bases from V and 0 bases from J, leaving 7 bases between. CDR3 in DNA: TGTGCTAGTGGTTTGACAGGAATGAACACTGAAGCTTTCTTT. Amino acid sequence: CASGLTGMNTEAFF.

The chain combines TRBV5-6 with TRBJ2-3; D perhaps matches TRBD2 (6 bases). Germline V gene sequence: CDR1 SGHDT, CDR2 YYEEEE. V was pared by 2 bases and J by 4 bases, with 17 bases between. The CDR3 contains 16 residues. The DNA of the CDR3 is TGTGCCAGCAGCTTCGATATAGGGAGGAAGGCAGATACGCAGTATTTT. Protein: CASSFDIGRKADTQYF. The whole variable domain, remainder taken from reference TRBV5-6 and TRBJ2-3, is DAGVTQSPTHLIKTRGQQVTLRCSPKSGHDTVSWYQQALGQGPQFIFQYYEEEERQRGNFPDRFSGHQFPNYSSELNVNALLLGDSALYLCASSFDIGRKADTQYFGPGTRLTVL.

This sequence joins TRBV7-9 and TRBJ1-1, with no clear D. Deletions cut 5 bases from V and 8 bases from J, with 9 bases between. The length of the CDR3 is 11 residues. The V gene's germline CDR1 is SEHNR and CDR2 FQNEAQ (reference sequence). The CDR3 sequence: CASSQSGEAFF. The CDR3 nucleotides read TGTGCCAGCAGCCAAAGCGGGGAAGCTTTCTTT.

J is TRBJ2-2 and V is TRBV6-5, with D perhaps being TRBD1 or TRBD2 (5 bases each). This CDR3 spans 16 amino acids. Trimming left V 2 bases short and J 4 bases short, with 14 bases between. Germline V lookup: CDR1 MNHEY, CDR2 SVGAGI. The CDR3 sequence: CASSYTPGTGTGELFF. The CDR3 nucleotides read TGTGCCAGCAGTTACACCCCGGGGACCGGCACCGGGGAGCTGTTTTTT.

J is TRBJ1-2 and V is TRBV6-2 or TRBV6-3; D remains unclear. The CDR3 spans 13 residues. The V gene's germline CDR1 is MNHEY and CDR2 SVGEGT. The V gene lost 2 bases and the J gene lost 7 bases, with 11 bases spanning the gap. CDR3 loop: CASSYTRVSGYTF. The CDR3 coding sequence is TGTGCCAGCAGTTACACGAGGGTTAGTGGCTACACCTTC.

This chain connects TRBV24-1 to TRBJ1-5, with no clear D. V gave up 1 base and J gave up 9 bases, with 6 bases separating them. Germline V gives CDR1 KGHDR, CDR2 SFDVKD. The CDR3 has 12 amino acids. CDR3 amino acids: CATSDLGRPQHF. CDR3 in DNA: TGTGCCACCAGTGATTTAGGACGGCCCCAGCATTTT.

The genes are TRBV19 and TRBJ1-5, with unresolved D. CDR3 size: 13 residues. Germline values: CDR1 LNHDA, CDR2 SQIVND (reference sequence). Deletions cut 2 bases from V and 5 bases from J, with 7 bases between. The CDR3 DNA is TGTGCCAGTAGTATAACAGCGGATCAGCCCCAGCATTTT. Translation gives CASSITADQPQHF.

The J gene is TRBJ2-3, the V gene TRBV24-1; 12 bases are shared with TRBD1. V shed 10 bases, J shed 3 bases, and the junction held 10 bases outside the gene matches. Germline CDR1 KGHDR, CDR2 SFDVKD. This CDR3 region has 16 residues. The CDR3 region is CATSPGTGGATDTQYF. The CDR3 DNA reads TGTGCCACTAGCCCCGGGACAGGGGGCGCGACAGATACGCAGTATTTT.

This clone was counted once. The chain recombines TRBV4-2 with TRBJ1-2, with 9 bases lining up with TRBD1. There are 17 residues in the CDR3. Per germline, CDR1 LGHNA and CDR2 YNFKEQ. Trimming at V came to 4 bases and at J to 3 bases, leaving 12 bases not matched to a gene. The CDR3, as DNA: TGTGCCAGCAGCCTACGAACGAGTAGGGACAGGGACTATGGCTACACCTTC. The encoded protein is CASSLRTSRDRDYGYTF.

The chain combines TRBV19 with TRBJ1-5; tentatively, D is TRBD1 (5 bases). Germline V gene sequence: CDR1 LNHDA, CDR2 SQIVND (reference sequence). V was shortened by 7 bases and J by 9 bases, with 16 bases between the two germline ends. The length of the CDR3 is 13 residues. DNA for the CDR3: TGTGCCAGTAAGGGGACTCCAAGCGCGCCCCAGCATTTT. Encoded protein: CASKGTPSAPQHF.

This CDR3 is CASGSSPNFYEQYF. The CDR3 DNA reads TGTGCTAGTGGTTCAAGTCCAAATTTCTACGAGCAGTACTTC. This chain connects TRBV12-5 to TRBJ2-7; D gene unclear. This CDR3 contains 14 residues. Germline assignment: CDR1 LGHNT and CDR2 FRNRAP. V lost 4 bases and J 3 bases, leaving 13 bases between the germline ends.

The rearrangement links TRBV2 to TRBJ2-7, with a tentative D call TRBD1 (5 bases). This CDR3 region has 14 residues. The germline V and J ends were trimmed by 3 bases and 2 bases, with 11 bases remaining between them. The V gene's germline CDR1 is SNHLY and CDR2 FYNNEI. Written as DNA, the CDR3 is TGTGCCAGCAGTGATTCAGGGTCCCCCTACGAGCAGTACTTC. Encoded protein: CASSDSGSPYEQYF.

This chain uses TRBV6-6 with TRBJ2-2; 7 nucleotides agree with TRBD1. Per the germline V gene, CDR1 is MNHNY and CDR2 is SVGAGI (reference sequence). V trimming: 6 bases; J trimming: 1 base; junction bases outside the gene matches: 17. CDR3 length: 19 residues. The CDR3: CASSSFTTVTGWNTGELFF. DNA for the CDR3: TGTGCCAGCAGCTCGTTTACCACCGTGACAGGGTGGAACACCGGGGAGCTGTTTTTT.